What follows are 3 T cell receptor beta chains derived from one specimen sequenced in a study of blood T cell repertoires in COVID-19. Using immunoSEQ multiplex PCR, the repertoire was profiled, and TCRdb retains in-frame clones only, with some absent. The sample records 200,000 to 300,000 clones, approximately 80% being singletons. The specimen sequenced was peripheral blood. Every receptor here comes from an elderly woman with acute or convalescent COVID-19.

The chain uses TRBV7-9 and TRBJ2-7; TRBD1 agrees at 11 bases. Per the germline V gene, CDR1 is SEHNR and CDR2 is FQNEAQ (reference sequence). The V gene end was trimmed by 4 bases and the J gene end by 3 bases; junction bases not matched to a gene: 8. CDR3 size: 16 residues. The CDR3 loop is CASSSGQGALIYEQYF. The CDR3 nucleotides read TGTGCCAGCAGCTCCGGACAGGGGGCTCTAATCTACGAGCAGTACTTC.

The V gene is TRBV5-4, the J gene TRBJ2-2, with 8 nucleotides matching TRBD2. Unmatched junction bases numbered 6, after V lost 0 bases and J lost 5 bases. Germline CDR1 reads SGHNT; CDR2 reads YYREEE (reference sequence). This CDR3 region has 16 residues. The CDR3 protein is CASSLGIAGRTGELFF. The CDR3 DNA follows: TGTGCCAGCAGCTTGGGAATAGCGGGGAGGACCGGGGAGCTGTTTTTT.

J is TRBJ1-3 and V is TRBV2; TRBD1 aligns across 8 bases. J was trimmed by 0 bases and V by 6 bases; bases with no gene match: 10. CDR1 and CDR2 (germline): SNHLY, FYNNEI. This CDR3 is built from 17 residues. The CDR3 DNA follows: TGTGCCAGCAGGGGTCCCGGGACAGGTAGCTCTGGAAACACCATATATTTT. This sequence encodes CASRGPGTGSSGNTIYF.